What follows are 29 T cell receptor beta chains derived from one specimen sequenced in a study of T-cell memory formation after mild COVID-19. MiXCR was run by TCRdb on the 5' RACE reads, yielding one entry per CDR3 protein. This table holds about 140,000 distinct CDR3 sequences, less than 20% found once. Sequenced input: PBMCs or a T cell subset sorted from them (not recorded which). The receptor set was obtained from an adult woman who had mild COVID-19 (a few samples of this study predate the infection). Cell type and time point are not known.

V is TRBV7-9 and J is TRBJ1-2; TRBD1 matches 11 bases. Germline V gene data show CDR1 as SEHNR and CDR2 as FQNEAQ (reference sequence). The CDR3 covers 15 residues. With V trimmed by 5 bases and J by 3 bases, 5 bases remained unmatched. CDR3 bases: TGTGCCAGCAGCCCCCGGGGACAGGGGGACTATGGCTACACCTTC. Amino acids: CASSPRGQGDYGYTF. Supplemented by reference TRBV7-9 and TRBJ1-2, the full variable domain reads DTGVSQNPRHKITKRGQNVTFRCDPISEHNRLYWYRQTLGQGPEFLTYFQNEAQLEKSRLLSDRFSAERPKGSFSTLEIQRTEQGDSAMYLCASSPRGQGDYGYTFGSGTRLTVV.

In its sample, this clonotype was seen a few times. The rearrangement uses TRBV5-1 and TRBJ2-7; 9 bases match TRBD1. The V gene end was trimmed by 4 bases and the J gene end by 3 bases; junction bases not matched to a gene: 14. Germline assignment: CDR1 SGHRS and CDR2 YFSETQ. The CDR3 has 17 amino acids. CDR3 bases: TGCGCCAGCAGCCCGTCCCGGGACAGGGTTAGGGGCTACGAGCAGTACTTC. Its translation: CASSPSRDRVRGYEQYF.

This clonotype was picked up many times. The V and J genes are TRBV11-2 and TRBJ2-7; 9 bases map to TRBD2. The CDR3 has 15 amino acids. CDR1 and CDR2 from the germline V gene are SGHAT and FQNNGV. The junction had 12 bases not matched to a gene; V was cut back by 5 bases and J by 7 bases. In DNA, the CDR3 is TGTGCCAGCAGCCCAAGACTAGCGGTCACGGGGGAGCAGTACTTC. It is translated as CASSPRLAVTGEQYF.

V gene TRBV4-2 combines with J gene TRBJ2-7; D tentatively fits TRBD1 or TRBD2 (5 bases each). CDR3 length: 15 residues. Trimming removed 2 bases at V and 3 bases at J, with 14 bases between. Germline assignment: CDR1 LGHNA and CDR2 YNFKEQ. The CDR3: CASSQYRDLRYEQYF. The DNA of the CDR3 is TGTGCCAGCAGCCAATACCGGGACCTCCGCTACGAGCAGTACTTC.

This clonotype was counted only a few times. V gene TRBV2 combines with J gene TRBJ2-1; weak D call: TRBD1 (6 bases). This CDR3 region has 15 residues. With 6 bases removed from V and 0 bases from J, the gap between germline ends came to 12 bases. The germline V gene has CDR1 SNHLY and CDR2 FYNNEI. CDR3 sequence reads: CASRRTDASYNEQFF. DNA for the CDR3: TGTGCCAGCAGGAGGACAGACGCCTCCTACAATGAGCAGTTCTTC. The full variable domain, its missing parts supplied by reference TRBV2 and TRBJ2-1, is EPEVTQTPSHQVTQMGQEVILRCVPISNHLYFYWYRQILGQKVEFLVSFYNNEISEKSEIFDDQFSVERPDGSNFTLKIRSTKLEDSAMYFCASRRTDASYNEQFFGPGTRLTVL.

The chain employs TRBV15 and TRBJ2-5, with 12 bases matching TRBD1. CDR1 LNHNV and CDR2 YYDKDF come from the germline V gene (reference sequence). With 3 bases clipped from V and 4 bases from J, the junction kept 9 bases outside the gene matches. CDR3 length: 17 amino acids. CDR3 sequence (DNA): TGTGCCACCAGCAGTCCCGGGACAGGGGGCCCGGTAGAGACCCAGTACTTC. Its translation: CATSSPGTGGPVETQYF.

This clonotype was picked up a small number of times. This chain uses TRBV7-3 with TRBJ2-2; D is unclear. CDR1 and CDR2 from the germline V gene are SGHTA and FQGTGA. The CDR3 covers 13 residues. Trimming took 5 bases from V and 3 from J, leaving 7 bases between them. CDR3 sequence reads: CASSLSYTGELFF. CDR3 sequence (DNA): TGTGCCAGCAGCCTCTCCTACACCGGGGAGCTGTTTTTT. The whole variable domain, remainder taken from reference TRBV7-3 and TRBJ2-2, is GAGVSQTPSNKVTEKGKYVELRCDPISGHTALYWYRQSLGQGPEFLIYFQGTGAADDSGLPNDRFFAVRPEGSVSTLKIQRTERGDSAVYLCASSLSYTGELFFGEGSRLTVL.

This clonotype came up a few times. The chain couples TRBV24-1 to TRBJ2-2; unclear D gene. The germline gives CDR1 KGHDR, CDR2 SFDVKD. The CDR3 sequence is 14 residues long. Trimming left V 3 bases short and J 7 bases short, with 11 bases between. Here the CDR3 reads CATSDPTGHGELFF. Written as DNA, the CDR3 is TGTGCCACCAGTGATCCCACCGGGCACGGGGAGCTGTTTTTT.

This clonotype was seen only a few times. The rearrangement links TRBV3-1 to TRBJ2-3; D call uncertain. Germline-derived CDR1 and CDR2 are LGHDT and YNNKEL (reference sequence). V dropped 4 bases and J dropped 0 bases, with 5 bases sitting between them. This CDR3 has 13 residues. DNA for the CDR3: TGTGCCAGCAGCCGGTCTAGCACAGATACGCAGTATTTT. Encoded protein: CASSRSSTDTQYF.

The sample holds many counts of this clonotype. The rearrangement links TRBV5-1 to TRBJ1-3; TRBD1 is a possible D gene (6 bases). Trimming took 5 bases from V and 8 from J, leaving 17 bases between them. The germline V gene has CDR1 SGHRS and CDR2 YFSETQ. CDR3 length: 14 amino acids. CDR3 coding DNA: TGCGCCAGCAGAAAACAGGGACTAGAGGACACCATATATTTT. Translated: CASRKQGLEDTIYF.

CDR3 region: CASSDYGQIDATNEKLFF. The CDR3 DNA reads as TGTGCCAGCAGCGACTACGGACAGATCGATGCAACTAATGAAAAACTGTTTTTT. The chain carries TRBV7-9 and TRBJ1-4; TRBD1 is a possible D gene (6 bases). The V and J ends lost 5 bases and 0 bases respectively, with 19 bases between them. Germline V gives CDR1 SEHNR, CDR2 FQNEAQ (reference sequence). CDR3 length: 18 amino acids.

This rearrangement joins TRBV20-1 to TRBJ2-7, with D perhaps TRBD1 or TRBD2 (5 bases each). The CDR3 sequence is 13 residues long. V was shortened by 1 base and J by 6 bases, with 13 bases between the two germline ends. Germline V gene data show CDR1 as DFQATT and CDR2 as SNEGSKA (reference sequence). The CDR3 nucleotides are TGCAGTGCTAGAGGTCCGGGACGGGGCGAGCAGTACTTC. This translates into CSARGPGRGEQYF.

The chain links TRBV5-5 to TRBJ2-7, with D possibly TRBD2 on 5 matching bases. Trimming stripped 4 bases from V and 3 bases from J, with 17 bases between. CDR1 and CDR2 (germline): SGHKS, YYEKEE (reference sequence). This CDR3 has 15 residues. This CDR3 is CASSPDGSEHYEQYF. The DNA of the CDR3 is TGTGCCAGCAGCCCGGACGGTAGCGAACACTACGAGCAGTACTTC.

The genes are TRBV18 and TRBJ2-4; TRBD2 might be the D (6 bases). CDR3 length: 16 residues. The germline V and J ends were trimmed by 3 bases and 2 bases, with 14 bases remaining between them. Germline CDR1 is KGHSH and CDR2 is LQKENI. CDR3 residues: CASSPATGGTKNIQYF. The CDR3 DNA reads as TGTGCCAGCTCACCTGCAACCGGGGGAACCAAAAACATTCAGTACTTC.

This clonotype was seen many times. CDR3 in amino acids: CASSSPVKTFLGAAKYSNQPQHF. For the CDR3, the DNA is TGTGCCAGCAGTAGTCCAGTGAAGACGTTTTTAGGGGCCGCAAAATATAGCAATCAGCCCCAGCATTTT. This sequence joins TRBV6-1 and TRBJ1-5; D possibly corresponds to TRBD1 (5 bases). Trimming removed 5 bases from V and 0 bases from J, with 35 bases in between. Germline V lookup: CDR1 MNHNS, CDR2 SASEGT. This CDR3 region has 23 residues.

The rearrangement links TRBV2 to TRBJ2-1; tentatively, D is TRBD1 (5 bases). Germline CDR1 SNHLY, CDR2 FYNNEI. V was cut by 4 bases and J by 13 bases, with 11 bases left in between. The CDR3 extends over 11 amino acids. The CDR3 DNA reads TGTGCCAGCAGTGTGGGGCTAGTTCAGTTCTTC. Translating it yields CASSVGLVQFF.

This clonotype was observed a handful of times. This sequence joins TRBV20-1 and TRBJ2-1; D call uncertain. Germline V gene data show CDR1 as DFQATT and CDR2 as SNEGSKA (reference sequence). Trimming cost V 0 bases and J 6 bases, with 12 bases left between them. The CDR3 extends over 14 amino acids. DNA for the CDR3: TGCAGTGCTAGAGACCGTGGACGTCCCAATGAGCAGTTCTTC. Protein product: CSARDRGRPNEQFF.

This clonotype was detected a few times. The chain recombines TRBV20-1 with TRBJ2-1; D is possibly TRBD1 or TRBD2 (6 bases each). Germline-derived CDR1 and CDR2 are DFQATT and SNEGSKA (reference sequence). The CDR3 length is 16 residues. The germline V and J ends were trimmed by 0 bases and 4 bases, with 16 bases remaining between them. CDR3 DNA sequence: TGCAGTGCTAGAGATAGAGGGGGGCGTTTGTACAATGAGCAGTTCTTC. This translates into CSARDRGGRLYNEQFF.

CDR3 DNA: TGTGCCAGCAGTTTCTCAATGGACTCACCCCTCCACTTT. This translates into CASSFSMDSPLHF. This chain links TRBV6-6 with TRBJ1-6; D unclear. Trimming took off 4 bases at V and 10 bases at J, with 11 bases between the two ends. Per the germline V gene, CDR1 is MNHNY and CDR2 is SVGAGI (reference sequence). The CDR3 length is 13 residues.

The genes are TRBV20-1 and TRBJ2-7; the match to TRBD1 covers 9 bases. The CDR3 has 19 residues. Germline lookup yields CDR1 DFQATT and CDR2 SNEGSKA (reference sequence). V lost 5 bases and J lost 4; bases outside the gene matches: 24. CDR3 DNA: TGCAGTGCTCTCAGATGGGTTCTAGACGGGGACAGGGTGGTGTACGAGCAGTACTTC. It is translated as CSALRWVLDGDRVVYEQYF.

This clonotype showed up just a few times. The chain is built from TRBV20-1 and TRBJ2-3; 8 positions match TRBD2. In germline, CDR1 is DFQATT, CDR2 SNEGSKA (reference sequence). V lost 4 bases and J lost 1; bases outside the gene matches: 4. CDR3 length equals 14 residues. In DNA, the CDR3 is TGCAGTGCTAATAGCGGGACCGGCACAGATACGCAGTATTTT. Its translation: CSANSGTGTDTQYF.

This clonotype came up once. The chain carries TRBV7-6 and TRBJ1-1; 9 bases map to TRBD1. The germline V gene encodes CDR1 SGHVS and CDR2 FNYEAQ. The trim removed 6 bases at V and 11 bases at J, leaving 7 bases unmatched. CDR3 length: 12 residues. As DNA, the CDR3 is TGTGCCAGCAGACCGGGACAGGGAGAGGCTTTCTTT. Translated: CASRPGQGEAFF.

The table lists this clonotype with a few counts. The chain links TRBV20-1 to TRBJ1-1; 9 bases match TRBD1. CDR3 length equals 15 residues. The ends lost 3 bases at V and 0 bases at J; junction bases unmatched: 5. CDR1 DFQATT and CDR2 SNEGSKA come from the germline V gene (reference sequence). CDR3 amino acids: CSARGTGWLNTEAFF. The CDR3, as DNA: TGCAGTGCTAGGGGGACAGGGTGGTTGAACACTGAAGCTTTCTTT.

The chain employs TRBV10-3 and TRBJ2-1; 8 nucleotides agree with TRBD2. Germline V gives CDR1 ENHRY, CDR2 SYGVKD. This CDR3 has 16 amino acids. J gave up 9 bases and V 2 bases, and 12 bases lay outside the gene matches. For the CDR3, the DNA is TGTGCCATCAGTGAGGTCCTTAGCGGGACCGGGGGTGAGCAGTTCTTC. It yields the protein CAISEVLSGTGGEQFF.

This clonotype was detected only a few times. This chain connects TRBV29-1 to TRBJ2-7; maybe TRBD1 (6 bases). The CDR3 spans 14 residues. V was cut by 6 bases and J by 5 bases, with 20 bases left in between. Looked up from germline, CDR1 is SQVTM and CDR2 is ANQGSEA. The CDR3: CSVDQGPGVHEQYF. In DNA, the CDR3 is TGCAGCGTCGACCAGGGGCCCGGAGTCCACGAGCAGTACTTC.

The chain recombines TRBV12-3 or TRBV12-4 with TRBJ1-2, with D perhaps TRBD1 (5 bases). V shed 5 bases and J shed 8 bases, with 15 bases lying between them. This CDR3 has 13 residues. CDR3 in DNA: TGTGCCAGCAGTCCCACCCGGGGCCGAGGCTACACCTTC. This translates into CASSPTRGRGYTF.

The chain couples TRBV18 to TRBJ2-3, with D possibly being TRBD1 (5 bases). CDR3 length: 17 residues. V gave up 1 base and J gave up 3 bases, with 17 bases separating them. Germline V lookup: CDR1 KGHSH, CDR2 LQKENI. The CDR3 sequence is CASSPLRPGYFTDTQYF. The CDR3 DNA follows: TGTGCCAGCTCACCACTTAGGCCAGGGTACTTTACAGATACGCAGTATTTT.

The V call is TRBV7-3, the J call TRBJ2-1, with 15 bases identical to TRBD2. V was pared by 4 bases and J by 9 bases, with 7 bases of the junction left unmatched. CDR1 is SGHTA and CDR2 is FQGTGA in the germline V gene. The CDR3 is 16 residues long. Here the CDR3 reads CASSSPGLAGGVEQFF. The CDR3 DNA is TGTGCCAGCAGCTCCCCCGGACTAGCGGGAGGGGTTGAGCAGTTCTTC.

This clonotype was detected ten times or more. The chain has TRBV9 and TRBJ2-3; D remains ambiguous. The CDR3 totals 14 residues. Germline V CDR1 and CDR2: SGDLS, YYNGEE. Trimming took 4 bases from V and 2 from J, leaving 11 bases between them. The CDR3 here is CASSSIGSTDTQYF. For the CDR3, the DNA is TGTGCCAGCAGCTCCATCGGCTCCACAGATACGCAGTATTTT. Looking up the rest from reference TRBV9 and TRBJ2-3 gives the full variable domain: DSGVTQTPKHLITATGQRVTLRCSPRSGDLSVYWYQQSLDQGLQFLIQYYNGEERAKGNILERFSAQQFPDLHSELNLSSLELGDSALYFCASSSIGSTDTQYFGPGTRLTVL.